The 11 T cell receptor beta chains reported below all come from one sample, sequenced in a study of Graves' ophthalmopathy and Graves' hyperthyroidism listed by TCRdb under 2018. For sequencing, an Illumina HiSeq 2000 was employed. For repertoire sequencing, TCR beta CDR3 regions were amplified from RNA transcripts. A first-round RT-PCR used HTBI primers with the Qiagen OneStep RT-PCR kit, followed by a second-round multiplex PCR, size selection and purification. TCRdb reanalyzed the raw reads on its own, using fastp at Q25 for trimming and MiXCR for clone calling, and kept in-frame beta chains. Here each entry gathers all rows of one CDR3 protein and keeps the most common genes and DNA. The sample table lists about 740,000 distinct CDR3 sequences, 40% of them with a count of one. The leading ten clones occupy 44% of the sample. Sequencing was performed on peripheral blood. All receptors derive from an adult man with Graves' ophthalmopathy.

The chain employs TRBV7-8 and TRBJ2-7; 8 positions match TRBD1. Germline V gene lookup returns CDR1 SGHVS and CDR2 FQNEAQ. The junction had 3 bases not matched to a gene; V was cut back by 2 bases and J by 0 bases. The CDR3 loop spans 15 amino acids. This CDR3 is CASSLQTGDSYEQYF. CDR3 nucleotide sequence: TGTGCCAGCAGCTTACAGACAGGGGACTCCTACGAGCAGTACTTC.

V gene TRBV11-2 combines with J gene TRBJ2-2, with TRBD1 matching over 9 bases. Per the germline V gene, CDR1 is SGHAT and CDR2 is FQNNGV. V was clipped by 5 bases and J by 2 bases; unmatched bases: 12. The CDR3 is 18 amino acids. The CDR3: CASSPGGAGQGNTGELFF. CDR3 sequence (DNA): TGTGCCAGCAGCCCAGGCGGGGCGGGACAGGGTAACACCGGGGAGCTGTTTTTT.

This clonotype was counted at least ten times. The chain employs TRBV20-1 and TRBJ1-2; TRBD1 might be the D (6 bases). Germline V gene sequence: CDR1 DFQATT, CDR2 SNEGSKA (reference sequence). The CDR3 spans 12 residues. V was shortened by 5 bases and J by 8 bases, with 15 bases between the two germline ends. CDR3 DNA: TGCAGTGCTTCACAGGGACTTGAGGGCTACACCTTC. It translates to CSASQGLEGYTF.

The V call is TRBV12-3 or TRBV12-4, the J call TRBJ2-7; 10 bases line up with TRBD2. Trimming removed 5 bases from V and 5 bases from J; junction bases left unmatched: 6. The length of the CDR3 is 14 residues. In DNA form, the CDR3 reads TGTGCCAGCAGTCTACTAGCGGGAATCAACGAGCAGTACTTC. Its protein is CASSLLAGINEQYF.

This clonotype was counted many times. The CDR3 sequence is CSVWDRAVNEQYF. CDR3 coding DNA: TGCAGCGTTTGGGACAGGGCTGTAAACGAGCAGTACTTC. This chain joins TRBV29-1 and TRBJ2-7; TRBD1 matches 9 bases. CDR3 length equals 13 residues. V was pared by 5 bases and J by 5 bases, with 7 bases of the junction left unmatched. Germline loops: CDR1 SQVTM, CDR2 ANQGSEA.

The rearrangement links TRBV7-9 to TRBJ1-4; D is possibly TRBD1 (6 bases). Trimming took off 0 bases at V and 4 bases at J, with 15 bases between the two ends. Germline CDR1 SEHNR, CDR2 FQNEAQ (reference sequence). This CDR3 has 17 residues. CDR3 in DNA: TGTGCCAGCAGCTTAGCTTCCAAACAGGGCAGTAATGAAAAACTGTTTTTT. Its protein is CASSLASKQGSNEKLFF.

This chain links TRBV10-3 with TRBJ2-7, with D hard to call. The CDR3 is 12 amino acids. Germline CDR1 and CDR2: ENHRY and SYGVKD. V was cut by 2 bases and J by 2 bases, with 4 bases left in between. CDR3 sequence: CAISEGAYEQYF. The DNA of the CDR3 is TGTGCCATCAGTGAGGGCGCCTACGAGCAGTACTTC.

This clonotype was detected a few times. The V and J genes are TRBV7-9 and TRBJ2-2; D is unclear. Between the trimmed V and J ends, which lost 8 bases and 0 bases, there was a span of 13 bases. From germline, CDR1 is SEHNR and CDR2 FQNEAQ (reference sequence). The length of the CDR3 is 15 residues. This CDR3 is CASPFGVANTGELFF. CDR3 nucleotides: TGTGCCAGCCCATTTGGGGTCGCGAACACCGGGGAGCTGTTTTTT.

With respect to this clonotype: A much more abundant neighbour one base away suggests this may be a read error. The genes are TRBV14 and TRBJ2-5, with a possible D match to TRBD1 (5 bases). CDR1 and CDR2 from the germline V gene are SGHDN and FVKESK. The CDR3 has 13 amino acids. The CDR3 DNA follows: TGTGTCAGCAGCCTCCGACAGCTAGGAGCCCAGTACTTC. Its protein product is CVSSLRQLGAQYF.

The gene calls are TRBV4-3 and TRBJ1-4; tentative D call: TRBD1 (6 bases). Germline CDR1 and CDR2: LGHNA and YSLEER. CDR3 length equals 16 residues. V was trimmed by 0 bases and J by 5 bases, leaving 13 bases between them. The CDR3: CASSQDPGQTNEKLFF. The CDR3 DNA follows: TGCGCCAGCAGCCAAGATCCAGGACAGACAAATGAAAAACTGTTTTTT.

About this clonotype: At one end, the junction sequence differs from germline, possibly due to a read error. J is TRBJ1-5 and V is TRBV20-1; the match to TRBD1 covers 7 bases. This CDR3 has 17 amino acids. Germline CDR1 reads DFQATT; CDR2 reads SNEGSKA (reference sequence). CDR3 DNA: TGCAGTGCCCGATCGGACAGGAGGGGATATAGCGATCAGCCCCAGCATTTT. The encoded protein is CSARSDRRGYSDQPQHF.